A single sample is the source of the 30 T cell receptor beta chains below, sequenced in a study of PD-L1 blockade in urothelial cancer. Data came from immunoSEQ multiplex PCR; TCRdb stores just in-frame clones and leaves some out. The sample consists of about 91,000 clones, approximately 87% of them appearing once. Specified time point: peripheral blood 6 weeks after treatment start. The source was PBMCs, collected around atezolizumab (anti-PD-L1) treatment. These receptors were obtained from a man aged 65-85 years with urothelial cancer.

This clone was detected only a few times. This chain connects TRBV9 to TRBJ2-1; 9 bases match TRBD1. Looked up from germline, CDR1 is SGDLS and CDR2 is YYNGEE. There are 17 residues in the CDR3. Germline trimming cut 3 bases from V and 12 bases from J; bases unmatched to any gene: 19. In DNA form, the CDR3 reads TGTGCCAGCAGCGGAAGCGACAGGGGGGAAGCTTTGTATCGGCAGTTCTTC. Translation gives CASSGSDRGEALYRQFF.

The genes are TRBV15 and TRBJ2-7, with 8 nucleotides matching TRBD1. Trimming took 0 bases from V and 6 from J; bases not matched to a gene: 10. Germline-derived CDR1 and CDR2 are LNHNV and YYDKDF (reference sequence). The CDR3 is 16 amino acids. The CDR3 spells CATSREFTGQAGEQYF. The CDR3 region has the DNA TGTGCCACCAGCAGAGAATTTACGGGACAGGCCGGCGAGCAGTACTTC.

The V call is TRBV29-1, the J call TRBJ1-4, with D perhaps matching TRBD1 (6 bases). The CDR3 is made up of 13 amino acids. V dropped 7 bases and J dropped 0 bases, with 9 bases sitting between them. Germline loops: CDR1 SQVTM, CDR2 ANQGSEA. In DNA form, the CDR3 reads TGCAGCGCTGGACAGCCAACTAATGAAAAACTGTTTTTT. It codes for CSAGQPTNEKLFF.

The chain carries TRBV11-2 and TRBJ1-4; D might be TRBD1 (6 bases). Germline V lookup: CDR1 SGHAT, CDR2 FQNNGV. V dropped 4 bases and J dropped 1 base, with 13 bases sitting between them. The CDR3 has 16 residues. The CDR3 nucleotides read TGTGCCAGCAGCTCTGTGAGAGGGGGAACTAATGAAAAACTGTTTTTT. Encoded protein: CASSSVRGGTNEKLFF.

Regarding this clone: Distinct nucleotide sequences in the sample also encode this CDR3. V gene TRBV18 combines with J gene TRBJ1-3, with no clear D. Germline CDR1 is KGHSH and CDR2 is LQKENI. CDR3 length: 15 amino acids. V was clipped by 2 bases and J by 0 bases, with 8 bases between them. In DNA form, the CDR3 reads TGTGCCAGCTCACCAGGAGGAGGCTCTGGAAACACCATATATTTT. Its translation: CASSPGGGSGNTIYF.

With respect to this clone: The identical CDR3 is also encoded by other nucleotide sequences in the sample. The chain links TRBV27 to TRBJ2-7; 12 positions match TRBD2. V was clipped by 8 bases and J by 1 base; unmatched bases: 3. Germline-derived CDR1 and CDR2 are MNHEY and SMNVEV (reference sequence). CDR3 size: 14 residues. CDR3 bases: TGTGCCAGCCAGACTAGCGGGGGATCCTACGAGCAGTACTTC. It is translated as CASQTSGGSYEQYF.

V is TRBV5-1 and J is TRBJ1-6, with a possible D match to TRBD1 (6 bases). This CDR3 comprises 15 residues. V lost 4 bases to trimming and J lost 8 bases, with 16 bases between them. Germline values: CDR1 SGHRS, CDR2 YFSETQ. This chain's CDR3 is CASSPRAGADSPLHF. Written as DNA, the CDR3 is TGCGCCAGCAGCCCTAGAGCGGGGGCAGATTCACCCCTCCACTTT.

The chain is built from TRBV28 and TRBJ1-3; 8 positions agree with TRBD1. The CDR3 runs 15 residues. The trim removed 4 bases at V and 8 bases at J, leaving 10 bases unmatched. The germline CDR1 and CDR2 sequences are MDHEN and SYDVKM. The CDR3 DNA is TGTGCCAGCAGTTCTCAGGGGGCCCCCGAGGACACCATATATTTT. It translates to CASSSQGAPEDTIYF.

This sequence joins TRBV2 and TRBJ1-1, with 9 bases fitting TRBD1. The V segment lost 6 bases and the J segment 12 bases; nucleotides outside the gene matches: 11. The CDR3 extends over 13 amino acids. Germline V CDR1 and CDR2: SNHLY, FYNNEI. In DNA, the CDR3 is TGTGCCAGCAGGAGCAGGGGACAGGGAATCCCTTTCTTT. Translating gives CASRSRGQGIPFF.

The chain's CDR3 is CASSSPLGLYNEQFF. CDR3 DNA: TGTGCCAGCAGCTCCCCCCTGGGCCTCTACAATGAGCAGTTCTTC. This chain joins TRBV9 and TRBJ2-1; D is ambiguous. The germline gives CDR1 SGDLS, CDR2 YYNGEE. The CDR3 runs 15 residues. With 4 bases removed from V and 3 bases from J, the gap between germline ends came to 14 bases.

This rearrangement joins TRBV2 to TRBJ1-1; D is uncertain. Trimming removed 7 bases at V and 3 bases at J, with 15 bases between. CDR1 is SNHLY, CDR2 FYNNEI, per germline. The CDR3 spans 14 residues. CDR3 amino acids: CASTATVHDTEAFF. In DNA form, the CDR3 reads TGTGCCAGCACAGCCACAGTACATGACACTGAAGCTTTCTTT.

This rearrangement joins TRBV6-9 to TRBJ1-5; TRBD1 aligns across 7 bases. The J segment lost 0 bases and the V segment lost 1 base, leaving 3 bases of the junction unmatched. The CDR3 is made up of 16 amino acids. Germline V gene lookup returns CDR1 MNHGY and CDR2 SVAAGI. As DNA, the CDR3 is TGTGCCAGCAGTTATTACCGGGACAGTAGCAATCAGCCCCAGCATTTT. Translation: CASSYYRDSSNQPQHF.

This chain connects TRBV12-5 to TRBJ2-5; 8 bases are a match to TRBD2. The trim removed 0 bases at V and 4 bases at J, leaving 13 bases unmatched. There are 18 residues in the CDR3. Germline lookup yields CDR1 LGHNT and CDR2 FRNRAP. The CDR3: CASGLVFSAGAGGETQYF. The CDR3 nucleotides are TGTGCTAGTGGTTTGGTATTTTCCGCAGGGGCGGGAGGAGAGACCCAGTACTTC. Filled out from reference TRBV12-5 and TRBJ2-5, the complete variable domain reads DARVTQTPRHKVTEMGQEVTMRCQPILGHNTVFWYRQTMMQGLELLAYFRNRAPLDDSGMPKDRFSAEMPDATLATLKIQPSEPRDSAVYFCASGLVFSAGAGGETQYFGPGTRLLVL.

The gene calls are TRBV11-2 and TRBJ2-3, with D possibly being TRBD1 (6 bases). Trimming removed 5 bases from V and 1 base from J, with 22 bases in between. In germline, CDR1 is SGHAT, CDR2 FQNNGV. This CDR3 contains 18 residues. CDR3 sequence (DNA): TGTGCCAGCAGCACTACTCAAGTCGGGCCAGGGGGCACAGATACGCAGTATTTT. Its protein is CASSTTQVGPGGTDTQYF. Drawing the rest from reference TRBV11-2 and TRBJ2-3, the complete variable domain is EAGVAQSPRYKIIEKRQSVAFWCNPISGHATLYWYQQILGQGPKLLIQFQNNGVVDDSQLPKDRFSAERLKGVDSTLKIQPAKLEDSAVYLCASSTTQVGPGGTDTQYFGPGTRLTVL.

CDR3 sequence: CAWSAGQTSPLHF. DNA of the CDR3: TGTGCCTGGAGTGCCGGACAGACTTCACCCCTCCACTTT. This chain joins TRBV30 and TRBJ1-6, with a weak D call TRBD1 (6 bases). The V gene's germline CDR1 is GTSNPN and CDR2 SVGIG (reference sequence). The CDR3 contains 13 residues. Deletions cut 1 base from V and 9 bases from J, with 10 bases between.

The chain uses TRBV5-5 and TRBJ2-3, with TRBD2 identical over 7 bases. V shed 0 bases, J shed 1 base, and the junction held 5 bases outside the gene matches. The CDR3 covers 16 residues. CDR1 is SGHKS and CDR2 is YYEKEE in the germline V gene (reference sequence). The CDR3 reads CASSLGSGRGTDTQYF. CDR3 nucleotides: TGTGCCAGCAGCTTGGGTAGCGGGCGGGGCACAGATACGCAGTATTTT. Using reference TRBV5-5 and TRBJ2-3 for the parts outside the CDR3, the full variable domain is DAGVTQSPTHLIKTRGQQVTLRCSPISGHKSVSWYQQVLGQGPQFIFQYYEKEERGRGNFPDRFSARQFPNYSSELNVNALLLGDSALYLCASSLGSGRGTDTQYFGPGTRLTVL.

This clone was observed a single time. The rearrangement links TRBV21-1 to TRBJ2-1; the listed D gene, TRBD2, was not tested against the DNA. TRBV21-1 is designated a pseudogene. The CDR3 runs 14 residues. CDR3 bases: TGTGCCAGCACCTGGACTAGGAAAGGCAATGAGCAGTTCTTC. Translation: CASTWTRKGNEQFF.

CDR3 in DNA: TGTGCCAGCAGCCAGGTCTCACGAAGTGAAGCTTTCTTT. Its protein is CASSQVSRSEAFF. This chain joins TRBV11-3 and TRBJ1-1; D unclear. The CDR3 contains 13 residues. Trimming pared 5 bases from V and 7 bases from J, leaving 14 bases between. Per germline, CDR1 SGHNT and CDR2 YENEEA.

Comments on this clone: The junction departs from germline at one end; a sequencing error may be responsible. The chain recombines TRBV29-1 with TRBJ2-1; 7 bases fit TRBD1. The CDR3 runs 12 residues. Per germline, CDR1 SQVTM and CDR2 ANQGSEA. Here the CDR3 DNA reads TGCAGCGTTGAAAACTTAGACAGGGACCCCCTCTTC. Its protein is CSVENLDRDPLF.

This clone was counted a single time. V and J are TRBV25-1 and TRBJ2-2; tentative D call: TRBD2 (5 bases). V lost 3 bases and J lost 1, with 12 bases in between. CDR3 length: 16 residues. Germline CDR1 reads MGHDK; CDR2 reads SYGVNS. CDR3 DNA sequence: TGTGCCAGCAGTGACCCAAGTCGGGGGAACACCGGGGAGCTGTTTTTT. It specifies CASSDPSRGNTGELFF.

This clone came up a few times. The chain combines TRBV5-6 with TRBJ1-2; TRBD1 might be the D (6 bases). Germline V lookup: CDR1 SGHDT, CDR2 YYEEEE. The CDR3 spans 14 residues. V shed 0 bases and J shed 3 bases, with 9 bases lying between them. The CDR3 loop reads CASSLGGQYYGYTF. Written as DNA, the CDR3 is TGTGCCAGCAGCTTGGGCGGACAGTACTATGGCTACACCTTC.

The V gene is TRBV6-6, the J gene TRBJ2-7; no reliable D call. The CDR3 contains 14 residues. Germline V CDR1 and CDR2: MNHNY, SVGAGI (reference sequence). Trimming cost V 0 bases and J 2 bases, with 8 bases left between them. CDR3 sequence: CASSYSAGPYEQYF. The CDR3 coding sequence is TGTGCCAGCAGTTACTCGGCAGGCCCCTACGAGCAGTACTTC.

The chain links TRBV6-5 to TRBJ2-3, with a possible D match to TRBD2 (5 bases). Per germline, CDR1 MNHEY and CDR2 SVGAGI. V shed 4 bases and J shed 4 bases, with 12 bases lying between them. The CDR3 has 14 residues. The CDR3 sequence is CASSSVFGADTQYF. The CDR3 DNA follows: TGTGCCAGCAGTTCCGTGTTCGGGGCAGATACGCAGTATTTT.

The chain combines TRBV11-2 with TRBJ2-7; D not resolved. The germline V and J ends were trimmed by 1 base and 6 bases, with 16 bases remaining between them. This CDR3 contains 15 residues. The germline V gene encodes CDR1 SGHAT and CDR2 FQNNGV. The CDR3 loop reads CASSLAPDTGREQYF. CDR3 coding DNA: TGTGCCAGCAGCTTAGCTCCTGACACTGGCCGCGAGCAGTACTTC.

The rearrangement uses TRBV5-8 and TRBJ2-5; D remains unclear. Germline CDR1 SGHTS, CDR2 YDEGEE. CDR3 length equals 13 residues. V was pared by 4 bases and J by 2 bases, with 9 bases between. This CDR3 reads CASSPDGQETQYF. The CDR3 nucleotides are TGTGCCAGCAGCCCTGACGGGCAAGAGACCCAGTACTTC. Together with reference TRBV5-8 and TRBJ2-5, the CDR3 gives the full variable domain: EAGVTQSPTHLIKTRGQQATLRCSPISGHTSVYWYQQALGLGLQFLLWYDEGEERNRGNFPPRFSGRQFPNYSSELNVNALELEDSALYLCASSPDGQETQYFGPGTRLLVL.

The chain combines TRBV4-1 with TRBJ1-1; 7 nucleotides match TRBD1. The CDR3 is made up of 13 amino acids. V lost 4 bases and J lost 5; bases outside the gene matches: 4. Per germline, CDR1 MGHRA and CDR2 YSYEKL. The CDR3 sequence is CASSLAGGTEAFF. The DNA for the CDR3 is TGCGCCAGCAGCCTTGCAGGGGGAACTGAAGCTTTCTTT.

The chain recombines TRBV19 with TRBJ1-2; the D is unclear. Trimming left V 0 bases short and J 3 bases short, with 8 bases between. This CDR3 is built from 14 residues. Germline CDR1 and CDR2: LNHDA and SQIVND (reference sequence). CDR3 nucleotides: TGTGCCAGTAGTATAGATCCCGGGGACTATGGCTACACCTTC. Its translation is CASSIDPGDYGYTF.

This clone was recorded only once. V and J are TRBV28 and TRBJ1-5; D is perhaps TRBD1 (6 bases). V was pared by 6 bases and J by 9 bases, with 12 bases between. Germline V gene sequence: CDR1 MDHEN, CDR2 SYDVKM. The CDR3 sequence is 12 residues long. The CDR3 sequence is CASRQGPRPQHF. The CDR3 nucleotides are TGTGCCAGCAGGCAGGGGCCAAGGCCCCAGCATTTT.

The gene calls are TRBV6-1 and TRBJ1-1; no reliable D call. V lost 0 bases and J lost 3, with 8 bases in between. The germline gives CDR1 MNHNS, CDR2 SASEGT. The CDR3 sequence is 14 residues long. CDR3 protein: CASSEAGLDTEAFF. CDR3 bases: TGTGCCAGCAGTGAAGCCGGACTAGACACTGAAGCTTTCTTT.

This clone was recorded a few times. The chain is built from TRBV7-9 and TRBJ1-2; D perhaps matches TRBD1 (6 bases). Per the germline V gene, CDR1 is SEHNR and CDR2 is FQNEAQ (reference sequence). Trimming stripped 4 bases from V and 7 bases from J, with 10 bases between. This CDR3 has 12 amino acids. The CDR3: CASSSTGGGYTF. CDR3 nucleotides: TGTGCCAGCAGCTCGACAGGCGGTGGCTACACCTTC.